These 26 T cell receptor beta chains were all obtained from the same sample, sequenced in a study of cytomegalovirus exposure and HLA in healthy donors. PCR amplification relied on 60 Vbeta primers (plus 13 Jbeta primers). Profiling relied on immunoSEQ multiplex PCR, and the TCRdb table lists in-frame clones only, not all of them. The profile shows 150,000 to 200,000 clones, 77% of them singletons. Sequencing was performed on PBMCs. The receptors stem from a woman aged 25 to 45 in good health and CMV-seropositive.

This clone has just one count. The chain carries TRBV5-1 and TRBJ1-4, with D maybe TRBD1 (6 bases). CDR3 length: 14 residues. The ends were cut back, 0 bases at V and 6 bases at J, with 9 bases in the middle. Germline assignment: CDR1 SGHRS and CDR2 YFSETQ. Here the CDR3 reads CASSLGQVDEKLFF. CDR3 coding DNA: TGCGCCAGCAGCTTGGGACAGGTTGATGAAAAACTGTTTTTT. Full variable domain (remainder filled in from reference TRBV5-1 and TRBJ1-4): KAGVTQTPRYLIKTRGQQVTLSCSPISGHRSVSWYQQTPGQGLQFLFEYFSETQRNKGNFPGRFSGRQFSNSRSEMNVSTLELGDSALYLCASSLGQVDEKLFFGSGTQLSVL.

This clone was seen once. This rearrangement joins TRBV11-3 to TRBJ2-1; 8 positions agree with TRBD2. V lost 2 bases, J lost 8 bases, and 11 bases stayed unmatched. Germline-derived CDR1 and CDR2 are SGHNT and YENEEA. The CDR3 runs to 16 residues. The CDR3 DNA sequence: TGTGCCAGCAGCTTAATGGGGAGCGGGAGTGTCGATGAGCAGTTCTTC. The encoded protein is CASSLMGSGSVDEQFF.

This rearrangement joins TRBV7-2 to TRBJ2-3, with 14 nucleotides matching TRBD2. This CDR3 contains 18 residues. CDR1 and CDR2 (germline): SGHTA, FQGNSA. V was clipped by 5 bases and J by 5 bases; unmatched bases: 12. The DNA for the CDR3 is TGTGCCAGCAGCGCCGAGGGGACTAGCGGGAGTCTGAGAGATACGCAGTATTTT. Its protein is CASSAEGTSGSLRDTQYF. The whole variable domain, filled in from reference TRBV7-2 and TRBJ2-3, reads GAGVSQSPSNKVTEKGKDVELRCDPISGHTALYWYRQSLGQGLEFLIYFQGNSAPDKSGLPSDRFSAERTGGSVSTLTIQRTQQEDSAVYLCASSAEGTSGSLRDTQYFGPGTRLTVL.

In nucleotides, the CDR3 is TGCGCCAGCAGTCCTGAGAGGAATGAAAAACTGTTTTTT. This translates into CASSPERNEKLFF. J is TRBJ1-4 and V is TRBV5-1; D remains ambiguous. The V end lost 5 bases, the J end lost 5 bases, and 10 bases lay between the germline ends. CDR3 length: 13 amino acids. CDR1 and CDR2 (germline): SGHRS, YFSETQ.

The chain combines TRBV30 with TRBJ1-5, with 7 bases that match TRBD1. With 3 bases clipped from V and 1 base from J, the junction kept 9 bases outside the gene matches. Germline loops: CDR1 GTSNPN, CDR2 SVGIG (reference sequence). This CDR3 spans 16 amino acids. The CDR3: CAWSRDSFSSNQPQHF. CDR3 coding DNA: TGTGCCTGGAGCCGGGACAGCTTTTCCAGCAATCAGCCCCAGCATTTT. The complete variable domain, with remaining parts taken from reference TRBV30 and TRBJ1-5, reads SQTIHQWPATLVQPVGSPLSLECTVEGTSNPNLYWYRQAAGRGLQLLFYSVGIGQISSEVPQNLSASRPQDRQFILSSKKLLLSDSGFYLCAWSRDSFSSNQPQHFGDGTRLSIL.

The J gene is TRBJ1-1, the V gene TRBV27; no clear D. The CDR3 loop spans 13 amino acids. The V gene lost 3 bases and the J gene lost 1 base, with 6 bases spanning the gap. Germline V CDR1 and CDR2: MNHEY, SMNVEV (reference sequence). The CDR3: CASSFWANTEAFF. In DNA form, the CDR3 reads TGTGCCAGCAGTTTCTGGGCGAACACTGAAGCTTTCTTT.

The sample holds a few counts of this clone. The V gene is TRBV28, the J gene TRBJ2-1, with 16 positions matching TRBD2. This CDR3 region has 20 residues. Germline-derived CDR1 and CDR2 are MDHEN and SYDVKM. J was trimmed by 0 bases and V by 7 bases; bases with no gene match: 12. The CDR3 DNA reads TGTGCCAGCATCTCATACGGGACTAGCGGGAGGGCGAGCTCCTACAATGAGCAGTTCTTC. It codes for CASISYGTSGRASSYNEQFF. Full variable domain (remainder filled in from reference TRBV28 and TRBJ2-1): DVKVTQSSRYLVKRTGEKVFLECVQDMDHENMFWYRQDPGLGLRLIYFSYDVKMKEKGDIPEGYSVSREKKERFSLILESASTNQTSMYLCASISYGTSGRASSYNEQFFGPGTRLTVL.

V gene TRBV9 combines with J gene TRBJ2-1; no reliable D call. Trimming pared 4 bases from V and 0 bases from J, leaving 11 bases between. The length of the CDR3 is 15 residues. Germline CDR1 is SGDLS and CDR2 is YYNGEE. The CDR3 region is CASSHTETSYNEQFF. The CDR3 nucleotides read TGTGCCAGCAGCCATACAGAAACCTCCTACAATGAGCAGTTCTTC.

V usage is TRBV5-1 and J usage is TRBJ2-2; 9 bases agree with TRBD1. In germline, CDR1 is SGHRS, CDR2 YFSETQ. The CDR3 runs 16 residues. V was clipped by 3 bases and J by 6 bases; unmatched bases: 9. The CDR3 bases are TGCGCCAGCAGCTGGGGGGGACAGGGAAGCTCCGGGGAGCTGTTTTTT. Amino acids: CASSWGGQGSSGELFF.

V gene TRBV19 combines with J gene TRBJ2-7; D might be TRBD2 (5 bases). Germline lookup yields CDR1 LNHDA and CDR2 SQIVND (reference sequence). This CDR3 region has 15 residues. V lost 1 base, J lost 2 bases, and 12 bases lay in between. CDR3 in DNA: TGTGCCAGTAGTATAGGACGGAATAGCGCCTACGAGCAGTACTTC. This encodes CASSIGRNSAYEQYF.

V usage is TRBV7-8 and J usage is TRBJ1-5, with TRBD1 matching over 9 bases. With 5 bases clipped from V and 1 base from J, the junction kept 6 bases outside the gene matches. Per germline, CDR1 SGHVS and CDR2 FQNEAQ. The CDR3 is made up of 16 amino acids. The chain's CDR3 is CASSPRTGESNQPQHF. The DNA of the CDR3 is TGTGCCAGCAGCCCGCGGACAGGGGAGAGCAATCAGCCCCAGCATTTT.

The chain has TRBV9 and TRBJ2-7; D might be TRBD1 (7 bases). CDR1 and CDR2 (germline): SGDLS, YYNGEE. There are 15 residues in the CDR3. The germline V and J ends were trimmed by 0 bases and 2 bases, with 12 bases remaining between them. In nucleotides, the CDR3 is TGTGCCAGCAGCGTAGATCCAGGGGGGCCCTACGAGCAGTACTTC. Its protein product is CASSVDPGGPYEQYF.

A single count supports this clone. The CDR3: CASPGAPNEKLFF. The CDR3, as DNA: TGCGCCAGCCCAGGGGCCCCTAATGAAAAACTGTTTTTT. The chain has TRBV10-1 and TRBJ1-4; maybe TRBD1 (6 bases). Germline V lookup: CDR1 WNHNN, CDR2 SYGVQD (reference sequence). V was trimmed by 8 bases and J by 3 bases, leaving 10 bases between them. The CDR3 length is 13 residues.

This chain uses TRBV11-2 with TRBJ1-4; D unresolved. The CDR3 contains 13 residues. Germline loops: CDR1 SGHAT, CDR2 FQNNGV. Trimming left V 2 bases short and J 5 bases short, with 6 bases between. The CDR3 region has the DNA TGTGCCAGCAGCTTAAGTAGAAATGAAAAACTGTTTTTT. This codes for CASSLSRNEKLFF.

The gene calls are TRBV6-1 and TRBJ1-5; D perhaps matches TRBD1 (5 bases). The CDR3 spans 13 residues. Germline lookup yields CDR1 MNHNS and CDR2 SASEGT. The germline V and J ends were trimmed by 6 bases and 5 bases, with 11 bases remaining between them. This CDR3 reads CASRVTEDQPQHF. CDR3 coding DNA: TGTGCCAGCAGGGTGACAGAGGATCAGCCCCAGCATTTT.

The V and J genes are TRBV25-1 and TRBJ2-1; tentative D call: TRBD2 (6 bases). The CDR3 runs to 16 residues. Trimming cost V 7 bases and J 4 bases, with 20 bases left between them. Germline lookup yields CDR1 MGHDK and CDR2 SYGVNS. CDR3 sequence (DNA): TGTGCCAGCACCCGATTGGGCGGGAACGCTTACAATGAGCAGTTCTTC. It yields the protein CASTRLGGNAYNEQFF. Variable domain in full (rest from reference TRBV25-1 and TRBJ2-1): EADIYQTPRYLVIGTGKKITLECSQTMGHDKMYWYQQDPGMELHLIHYSYGVNSTEKGDLSSESTVSRIRTEHFPLTLESARPSHTSQYLCASTRLGGNAYNEQFFGPGTRLTVL.

The chain carries TRBV5-4 and TRBJ2-3; 11 nucleotides match TRBD1. Germline V gene data show CDR1 as SGHNT and CDR2 as YYREEE (reference sequence). The CDR3 is made up of 14 amino acids. Trimming cost V 4 bases and J 4 bases; bases outside gene matches: 2. In DNA, the CDR3 is TGTGCCAGCAGCGGACAGGGGGCCGCAGATACGCAGTATTTT. This sequence encodes CASSGQGAADTQYF.

This clone has only a few counts. CDR3 amino acids: CASSQERLYEQYF. CDR3 coding DNA: TGTGCCAGCAGCCAAGAGAGGCTATACGAGCAGTACTTC. The chain recombines TRBV4-2 with TRBJ2-7; D unclear. In germline, CDR1 is LGHNA, CDR2 YNFKEQ. This CDR3 has 13 amino acids. Trimming pared 0 bases from V and 4 bases from J, leaving 7 bases between.

A few counts support this clone. This rearrangement joins TRBV28 to TRBJ2-7; D might be TRBD2 (7 bases). The V end was cut by 3 bases, the J end by 0 bases, with 15 bases between. The CDR3 is made up of 16 amino acids. Germline V lookup: CDR1 MDHEN, CDR2 SYDVKM. CDR3 DNA sequence: TGTGCCAGCAGTTTGGGGGGCGGGGGATACTCCTACGAGCAGTACTTC. Translation gives CASSLGGGGYSYEQYF.

CDR3 in amino acids: CASSDGSSGANVLTF. CDR3 sequence (DNA): TGCGCCAGCAGTGACGGGAGCTCTGGGGCCAACGTCCTGACTTTC. The chain carries TRBV10-1 and TRBJ2-6; maybe TRBD2 (6 bases). CDR1 is WNHNN, CDR2 SYGVQD, per germline (reference sequence). V shed 3 bases and J shed 0 bases, with 6 bases lying between them. This CDR3 region has 15 residues.

The chain links TRBV6-4 to TRBJ2-1; D unclear. In germline, CDR1 is MRHNA, CDR2 SNTAGT. The CDR3 is 14 amino acids. The germline V and J ends were trimmed by 8 bases and 5 bases, with 16 bases remaining between them. DNA of the CDR3: TGTGCCAGCTCTGCGGCACGCGGAAACAATGAGCAGTTCTTC. This codes for CASSAARGNNEQFF.

The chain carries TRBV4-1 and TRBJ2-7; 8 bases align to TRBD1. Germline assignment: CDR1 MGHRA and CDR2 YSYEKL. The CDR3 runs to 15 residues. V gave up 0 bases and J gave up 3 bases; unmatched junction bases: 4. Here the CDR3 DNA reads TGCGCCAGCAGCCAAGATCCGGGACAGGTCTACGAGCAGTACTTC. It encodes CASSQDPGQVYEQYF.

V is TRBV10-3 and J is TRBJ2-3; D remains unclear. Looked up from germline, CDR1 is ENHRY and CDR2 is SYGVKD. The CDR3 is 11 amino acids. The germline V and J ends were trimmed by 3 bases and 6 bases, with 4 bases remaining between them. CDR3 sequence reads: CAISDPDTQYF. CDR3 nucleotide sequence: TGTGCCATCAGTGACCCTGATACGCAGTATTTT.

This chain links TRBV12-1 with TRBJ1-2; the table names TRBD1, a call not compared with the DNA. TRBV12-1 is a documented pseudogene. The CDR3 sequence is 20 residues long. CDR3 protein: CASSFKGQKALNTANYGYTF. CDR3 bases: TGTGCCAGCAGCTTTAAGGGACAAAAGGCGCTTAATACTGCTAACTATGGCTACACCTTC.

The genes are TRBV7-8 and TRBJ2-6, with TRBD1 matching over 9 bases. The CDR3 consists of 18 residues. Germline loops: CDR1 SGHVS, CDR2 FQNEAQ. V lost 5 bases to trimming and J lost 1 base; unmatched junction nucleotides: 9. The CDR3 loop is CASSPGRDRVSGANVLTF. The CDR3 DNA reads TGTGCCAGCAGCCCAGGCCGGGACAGGGTGTCTGGGGCCAACGTCCTGACTTTC.

This chain links TRBV10-1 with TRBJ2-7, with D perhaps matching TRBD1 (6 bases). Germline V gives CDR1 WNHNN, CDR2 SYGVQD (reference sequence). Trimming removed 6 bases from V and 0 bases from J, with 15 bases in between. The CDR3 has 15 amino acids. CDR3 amino acids: CASRLVTGSSYEQYF. The CDR3, as DNA: TGCGCCAGCAGGCTTGTTACAGGGAGCTCCTACGAGCAGTACTTC.